This T cell receptor (beta chain) derives from a study of T-cell reconstitution after alpha-beta-depleted transplantation in children. It was with unique molecular identifiers that the TCRbeta library was prepared. Each CDR3 protein is one row after TCRdb ran MiXCR on the PCR reads. In the table there are some 500,000 distinct CDR3 sequences, around 18% of which are singletons. The V gene's germline CDR1 is SGDLS and CDR2 YYNGEE. Trimming cost V 0 bases and J 6 bases, with 8 bases left between them. The CDR3 consists of 13 residues. As to this clonotype: As the CDR3 is not closed by the conserved phenylalanine or tryptophan, this likely results from a read error.

The material sequenced was PBMCs from the stem cell graft donor, taken from the stem cell graft. The receptor was isolated from a human donor who donated a stem cell graft to a child with acute lymphoblastic leukemia. The gene calls are TRBV9 and TRBJ2-3, with D unresolved. Written as DNA, the CDR3 is TGTGCCAGCAGCGTAGAGATCGCGGATACGCAGTATTTA. Translating gives CASSVEIADTQYL.